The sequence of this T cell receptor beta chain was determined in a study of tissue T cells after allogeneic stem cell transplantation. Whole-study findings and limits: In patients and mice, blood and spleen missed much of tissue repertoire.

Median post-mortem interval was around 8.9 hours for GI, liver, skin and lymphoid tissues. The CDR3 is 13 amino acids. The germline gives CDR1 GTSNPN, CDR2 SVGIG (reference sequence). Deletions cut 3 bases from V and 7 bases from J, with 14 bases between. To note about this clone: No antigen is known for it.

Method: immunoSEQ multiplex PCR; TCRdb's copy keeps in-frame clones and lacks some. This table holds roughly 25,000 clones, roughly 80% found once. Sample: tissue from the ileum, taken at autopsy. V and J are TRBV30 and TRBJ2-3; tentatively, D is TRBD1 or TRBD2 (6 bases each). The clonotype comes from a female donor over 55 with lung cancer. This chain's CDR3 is CAWRGTGANTQYF. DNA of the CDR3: TGTGCCTGGAGAGGAACGGGGGCGAATACGCAGTATTTT.